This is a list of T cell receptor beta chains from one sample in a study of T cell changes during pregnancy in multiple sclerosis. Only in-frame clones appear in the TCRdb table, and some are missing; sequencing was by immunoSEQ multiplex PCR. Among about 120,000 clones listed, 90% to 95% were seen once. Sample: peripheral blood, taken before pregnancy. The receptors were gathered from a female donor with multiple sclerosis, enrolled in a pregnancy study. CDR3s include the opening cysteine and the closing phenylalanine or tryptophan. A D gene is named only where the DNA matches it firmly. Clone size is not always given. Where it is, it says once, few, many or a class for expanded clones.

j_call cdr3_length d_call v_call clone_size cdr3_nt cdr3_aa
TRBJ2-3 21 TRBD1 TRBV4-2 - TGTGCCAGCAGCCAAGTGACAGGGCTGGGGTATTATTCTGATAGATTGAATACGCAGTATTTT CASSQVTGLGYYSDRLNTQYF
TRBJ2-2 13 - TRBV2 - TGTGTCACGAATGGGCAGGGGACCGGGGAGCTGTTTTTT CVTNGQGTGELFF
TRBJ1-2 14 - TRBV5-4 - TGTGCCAGCAGCTTGGCCAGGCAGGCTCATGGCTACACCTTC CASSLARQAHGYTF
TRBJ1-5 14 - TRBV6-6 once TGTGCCAGCAGTTACATAGGGTCGGGGCAGCCCCAGCATTTT CASSYIGSGQPQHF
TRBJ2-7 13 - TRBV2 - TGTGCCAGCACCCTCTATCAGGGGACCGAGCAGTACTTC CASTLYQGTEQYF
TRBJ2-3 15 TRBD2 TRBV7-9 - TGTGCCAGCAGCTTTGGGTTAGCGGGAGGAGATACGCAGTATTTT CASSFGLAGGDTQYF
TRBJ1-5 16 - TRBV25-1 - TGTGCCAGCAGTGATGGGTCAGGGCAGGGCAGTCAGCCCCAGCATTTT CASSDGSGQGSQPQHF
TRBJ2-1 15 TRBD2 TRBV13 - TGTGCCAGCAGCTTGGAGCGGGGGGGCAACAATGAGCAGTTCTTC CASSLERGGNNEQFF
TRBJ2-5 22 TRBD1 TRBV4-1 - TGCGCCAGCAGCCAAGGAGGCGGGCCCCCCGGTCCGGGACAGACCCTCCGGGAGACCCAGTACTTC CASSQGGGPPGPGQTLRETQYF
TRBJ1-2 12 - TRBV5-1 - TGCGCCAGCAGCGAGGACAGACATGGCTACACCTTC CASSEDRHGYTF
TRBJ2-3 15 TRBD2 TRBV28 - TGTGCCAGCACCCGCCCTAGCGGGAGCACAGATACGCAGTATTTT CASTRPSGSTDTQYF
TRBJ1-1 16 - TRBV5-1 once TGCGCCAGCAGCTGGGGTCTGACAGTCATGAACACTGAAGCTTTCTTT CASSWGLTVMNTEAFF
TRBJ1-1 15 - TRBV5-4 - TGTGCCAGCAGCTTGTTCGGGGTAGGGGGCACTGAAGCTTTCTTT CASSLFGVGGTEAFF
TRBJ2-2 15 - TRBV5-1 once TGCGCCAGCAGCTTTAAGCCGCCGGGGGCCGGGGAGCTGTTTTTT CASSFKPPGAGELFF
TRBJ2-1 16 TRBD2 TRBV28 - TGTGCCAGCAAAGGACTAGCGGGAGATAGGTACAATGAGCAGTTCTTC CASKGLAGDRYNEQFF
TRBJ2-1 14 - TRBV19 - TGTGCCAGTAGTTGGGGAGTTGGCTACAATGAGCAGTTCTTC CASSWGVGYNEQFF
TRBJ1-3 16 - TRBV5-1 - TGCGCCAGCAGCTCAAACACAGGGAGCTCTGGAAACACCATATATTTT CASSSNTGSSGNTIYF
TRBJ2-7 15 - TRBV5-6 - TGTGCCAGCAGCTTGGGCGCGAGACAGACCCTCGAGCAGTACTTC CASSLGARQTLEQYF
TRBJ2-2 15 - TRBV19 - TGTGCCAGTAGTCACAGGCGGCCGAACACCGGGGAGCTGTTTTTT CASSHRRPNTGELFF
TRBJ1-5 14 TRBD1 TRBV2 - TGTGCCAGCAGGGGGACAGGGGATGGGCAGCCCCAGCATTTT CASRGTGDGQPQHF
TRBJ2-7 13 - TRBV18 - TGTGCCAGCTCATCGACAAGTACCTACGAGCAGTACTTC CASSSTSTYEQYF
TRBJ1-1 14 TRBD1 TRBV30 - TGTGCCTGGAGAGGACAGGGGGCATGGACTGAAGCTTTCTTT CAWRGQGAWTEAFF
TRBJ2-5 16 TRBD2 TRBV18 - TGTGCCAGCTCACCACCCGGGGCTAGCGGCCAAGAGACCCAGTACTTC CASSPPGASGQETQYF
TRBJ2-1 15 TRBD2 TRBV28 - TGTGCCAGCAGTTTAGCGGGAGCAGGTGCGAATGAGCAGTTCTTC CASSLAGAGANEQFF
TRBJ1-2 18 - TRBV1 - TGCACCAGCAGCCAATCAAGAGCTTTATCCAGACACAACTATGGCTACACCTTC CTSSQSRALSRHNYGYTF
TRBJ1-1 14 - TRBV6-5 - TGTGCCAGCAGTTACAACAGGGCAAACACTGAAGCTTTCTTT CASSYNRANTEAFF
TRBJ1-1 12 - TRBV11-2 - TGTGCCAGCAGCTTAGTGGGAGGTGAAGCTTTCTTT CASSLVGGEAFF
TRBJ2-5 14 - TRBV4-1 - TGCGCCAGCAGCCAAGAGTGGGCAGGAGAGACCCAGTACTTC CASSQEWAGETQYF